Described below is a single TCR beta chain sequence and its context. Its target is unknown. Rearranged V-D-J TRB sequences were amplified with a mixed TRB-A/B primer pool. TCRdb re-called the multiplex PCR reads through MiXCR, storing one row per CDR3 protein. The table records fewer than 1,000 distinct CDR3 sequences, 20% to 30% of them present only once. TCR beta rearrangements were amplified from peripheral blood genomic DNA. This specimen belongs to a study of T cell repertoires in aging, cancer and after chemotherapy. Study summary: Paired samples before and after chemotherapy came from glioblastoma patients receiving temozolomide-based therapy. The whole study produced a dataset of several million TCR reads.

V lost 1 base to trimming and J lost 6 bases, with 17 bases between them. The CDR3 runs 16 residues. Per germline, CDR1 SGHRS and CDR2 YFSETQ. Study-wide findings and caveats: In each cancer cohort, median generation probability increased across chemotherapy, suggesting thymic output rebounded. In cancer patients, declining TCR diversity with age involved lost richness and lost evenness.

Sequences were obtained from blood. The receptor was derived from a human donor with a solid tumor. The V and J genes are TRBV5-1 and TRBJ2-1; D assignment may be TRBD1 or TRBD2 (5 bases each). CDR3 coding DNA: TGCGCCAGCAGCTTGTCCTTCCGGGACGCCGTCAATGAGCAGTTCTTC. It encodes CASSLSFRDAVNEQFF.